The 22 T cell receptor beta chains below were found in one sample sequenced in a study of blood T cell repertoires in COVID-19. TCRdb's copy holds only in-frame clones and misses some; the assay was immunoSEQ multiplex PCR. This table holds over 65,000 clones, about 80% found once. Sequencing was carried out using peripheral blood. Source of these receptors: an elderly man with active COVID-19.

The CDR3 loop is CASSPGTGNTGELFF. The CDR3 DNA follows: TGTGCCAGCAGCCCGGGGACAGGGAACACCGGGGAGCTGTTTTTT. The chain employs TRBV7-3 and TRBJ2-2; TRBD1 aligns across 8 bases. The germline V gene encodes CDR1 SGHTA and CDR2 FQGTGA. The J segment lost 1 base and the V segment lost 5 bases, leaving 3 bases of the junction unmatched. The CDR3 runs to 15 residues.

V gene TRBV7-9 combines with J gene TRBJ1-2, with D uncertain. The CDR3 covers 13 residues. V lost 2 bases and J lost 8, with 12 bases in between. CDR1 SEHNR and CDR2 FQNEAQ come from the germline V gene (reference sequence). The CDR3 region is CASSLIEVGGYTF. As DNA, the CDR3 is TGTGCCAGCAGCTTAATCGAGGTCGGCGGCTACACCTTC.

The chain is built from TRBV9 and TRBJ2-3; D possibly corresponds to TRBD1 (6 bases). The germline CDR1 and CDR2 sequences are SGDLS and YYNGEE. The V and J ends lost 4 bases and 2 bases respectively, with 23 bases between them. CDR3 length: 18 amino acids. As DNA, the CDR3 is TGTGCCAGCAGCTCCGGGATTCGAACAGGGAGCCCCACAGATACGCAGTATTTT. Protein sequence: CASSSGIRTGSPTDTQYF.

CDR3 amino acids: CASTSSGEQYF. The CDR3, as DNA: TGTGCCAGTACTTCCTCCGGGGAGCAGTACTTC. The J gene is TRBJ2-7, the V gene TRBV19; D gene uncertain. V lost 7 bases, J lost 7 bases, and 11 bases lay in between. Germline lookup yields CDR1 LNHDA and CDR2 SQIVND (reference sequence). This CDR3 contains 11 residues.

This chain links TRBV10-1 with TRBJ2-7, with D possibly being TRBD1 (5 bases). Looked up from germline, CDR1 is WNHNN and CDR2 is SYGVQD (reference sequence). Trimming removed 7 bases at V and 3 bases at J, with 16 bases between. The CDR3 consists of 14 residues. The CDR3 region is CASTPRVGNYEQYF. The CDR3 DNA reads TGCGCCAGCACCCCCAGGGTTGGGAACTACGAGCAGTACTTC.

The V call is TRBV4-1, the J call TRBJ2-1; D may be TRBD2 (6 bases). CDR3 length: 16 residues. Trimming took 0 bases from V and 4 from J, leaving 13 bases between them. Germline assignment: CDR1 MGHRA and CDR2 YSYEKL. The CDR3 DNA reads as TGCGCCAGCAGCCAAGATCTTAATAGCGGTTACAATGAGCAGTTCTTC. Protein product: CASSQDLNSGYNEQFF.

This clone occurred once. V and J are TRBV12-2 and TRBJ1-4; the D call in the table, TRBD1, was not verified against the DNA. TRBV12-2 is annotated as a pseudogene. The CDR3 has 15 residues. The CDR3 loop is CASRLAVDKCGKLFF. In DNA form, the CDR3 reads TGTGCAAGTCGCTTAGCGGTTGACAAATGTGGTAAACTGTTTTTT.

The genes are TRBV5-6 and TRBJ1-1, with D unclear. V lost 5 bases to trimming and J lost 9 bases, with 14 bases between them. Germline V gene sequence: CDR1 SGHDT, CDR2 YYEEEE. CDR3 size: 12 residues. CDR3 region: CASRIDNGKAFF. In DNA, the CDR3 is TGTGCCAGCAGGATCGACAACGGCAAAGCTTTCTTT.

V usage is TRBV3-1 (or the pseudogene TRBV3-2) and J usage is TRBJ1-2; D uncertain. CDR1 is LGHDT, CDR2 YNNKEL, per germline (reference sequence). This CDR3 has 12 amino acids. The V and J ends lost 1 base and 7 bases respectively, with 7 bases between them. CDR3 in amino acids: CASSQGGAGYTF. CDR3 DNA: TGTGCCAGCAGCCAAGGGGGAGCTGGCTACACCTTC.

The CDR3 sequence: CASSYSGGVYNEQFF. The CDR3 nucleotides read TGTGCCAGCAGTTACTCAGGAGGGGTTTACAATGAGCAGTTCTTC. The chain carries TRBV6-5 and TRBJ2-1; D is possibly TRBD2 (6 bases). Looked up from germline, CDR1 is MNHEY and CDR2 is SVGAGI. The V end was cut by 0 bases, the J end by 4 bases, with 10 bases between. This CDR3 is 15 amino acids long.

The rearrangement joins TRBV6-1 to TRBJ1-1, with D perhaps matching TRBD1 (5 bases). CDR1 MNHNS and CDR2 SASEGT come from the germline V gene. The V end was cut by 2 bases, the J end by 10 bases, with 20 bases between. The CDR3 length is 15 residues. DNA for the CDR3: TGTGCCAGCAGTGAAAACGGAGGGGCGAAAAAAAGAGCTTTCTTT. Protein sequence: CASSENGGAKKRAFF.

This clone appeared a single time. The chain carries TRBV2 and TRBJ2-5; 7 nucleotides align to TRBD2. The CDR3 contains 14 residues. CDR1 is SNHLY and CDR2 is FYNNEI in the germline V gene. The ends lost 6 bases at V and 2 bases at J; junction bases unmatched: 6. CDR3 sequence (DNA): TGTGCCAGCAGGACGGGACTACTTCAAGAGACCCAGTACTTC. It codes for CASRTGLLQETQYF.

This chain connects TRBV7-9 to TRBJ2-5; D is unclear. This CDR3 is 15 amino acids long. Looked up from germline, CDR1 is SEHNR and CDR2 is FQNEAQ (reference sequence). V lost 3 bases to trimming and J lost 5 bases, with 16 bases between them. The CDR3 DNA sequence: TGTGCCAGCAGCTTCGCCGGGTCAAGCCAGGAGACCCAGTACTTC. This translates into CASSFAGSSQETQYF.

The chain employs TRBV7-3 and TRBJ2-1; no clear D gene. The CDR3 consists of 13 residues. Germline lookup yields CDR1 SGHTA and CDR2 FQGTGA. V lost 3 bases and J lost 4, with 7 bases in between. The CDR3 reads CASSFARYNEQFF. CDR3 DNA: TGTGCCAGCAGCTTTGCGCGGTACAATGAGCAGTTCTTC. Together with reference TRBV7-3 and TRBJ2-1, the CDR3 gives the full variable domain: GAGVSQTPSNKVTEKGKYVELRCDPISGHTALYWYRQSLGQGPEFLIYFQGTGAADDSGLPNDRFFAVRPEGSVSTLKIQRTERGDSAVYLCASSFARYNEQFFGPGTRLTVL.

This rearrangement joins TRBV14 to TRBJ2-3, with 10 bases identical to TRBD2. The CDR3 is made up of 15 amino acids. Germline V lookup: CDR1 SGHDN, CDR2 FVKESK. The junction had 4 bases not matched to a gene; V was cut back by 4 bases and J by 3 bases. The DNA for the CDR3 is TGTGCCAGCAGCCCACCGGGACTAGCGACAGATACGCAGTATTTT. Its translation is CASSPPGLATDTQYF.

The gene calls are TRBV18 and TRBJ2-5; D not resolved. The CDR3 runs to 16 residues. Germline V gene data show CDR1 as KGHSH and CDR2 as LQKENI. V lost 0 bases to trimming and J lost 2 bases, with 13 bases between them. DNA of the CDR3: TGTGCCAGCTCACCACCGGGTAACAGCTTGCAAGAGACCCAGTACTTC. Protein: CASSPPGNSLQETQYF.

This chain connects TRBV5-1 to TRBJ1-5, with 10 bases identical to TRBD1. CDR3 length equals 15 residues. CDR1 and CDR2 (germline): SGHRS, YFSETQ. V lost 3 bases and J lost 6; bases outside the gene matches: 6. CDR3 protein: CASSSRDRGFQPQHF. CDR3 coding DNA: TGCGCCAGCAGCTCCCGGGACAGGGGCTTTCAGCCCCAGCATTTT.

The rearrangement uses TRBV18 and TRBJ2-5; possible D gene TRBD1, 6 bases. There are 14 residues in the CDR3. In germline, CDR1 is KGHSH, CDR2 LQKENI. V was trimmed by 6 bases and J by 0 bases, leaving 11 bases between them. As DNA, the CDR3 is TGTGCCAGCTCGTCCACAGGGTACCAAGAGACCCAGTACTTC. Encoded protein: CASSSTGYQETQYF.

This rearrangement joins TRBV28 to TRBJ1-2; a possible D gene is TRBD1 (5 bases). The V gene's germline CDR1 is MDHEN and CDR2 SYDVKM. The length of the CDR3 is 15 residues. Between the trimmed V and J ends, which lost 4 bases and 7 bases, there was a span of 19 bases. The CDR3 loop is CASSSTGGGRSGYTF. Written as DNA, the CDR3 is TGTGCCAGCAGTTCAACCGGGGGAGGTCGGAGTGGCTACACCTTC.

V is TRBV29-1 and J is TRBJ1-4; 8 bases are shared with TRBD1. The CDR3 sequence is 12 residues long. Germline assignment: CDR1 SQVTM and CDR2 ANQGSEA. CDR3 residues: CSVRTGREKLFF. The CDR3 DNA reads TGCTCTGTTCGGACAGGGCGTGAAAAACTGTTTTTT.

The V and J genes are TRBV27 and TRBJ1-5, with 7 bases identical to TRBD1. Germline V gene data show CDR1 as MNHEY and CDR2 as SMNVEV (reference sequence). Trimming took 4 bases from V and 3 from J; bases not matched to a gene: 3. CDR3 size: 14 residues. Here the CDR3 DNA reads TGTGCCAGCAGTTCCACAGGGGACAATCAGCCCCAGCATTTT. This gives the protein CASSSTGDNQPQHF.

Here the CDR3 reads CATSRTPGTGDEKLFF. CDR3 DNA: TGTGCCACCAGCAGAACACCCGGGACAGGGGATGAAAAACTGTTTTTT. The chain links TRBV15 to TRBJ1-4, with 10 bases aligning to TRBD1. V was pared by 2 bases and J by 6 bases, with 6 bases of the junction left unmatched. The germline V gene encodes CDR1 LNHNV and CDR2 YYDKDF (reference sequence). The CDR3 consists of 16 residues.